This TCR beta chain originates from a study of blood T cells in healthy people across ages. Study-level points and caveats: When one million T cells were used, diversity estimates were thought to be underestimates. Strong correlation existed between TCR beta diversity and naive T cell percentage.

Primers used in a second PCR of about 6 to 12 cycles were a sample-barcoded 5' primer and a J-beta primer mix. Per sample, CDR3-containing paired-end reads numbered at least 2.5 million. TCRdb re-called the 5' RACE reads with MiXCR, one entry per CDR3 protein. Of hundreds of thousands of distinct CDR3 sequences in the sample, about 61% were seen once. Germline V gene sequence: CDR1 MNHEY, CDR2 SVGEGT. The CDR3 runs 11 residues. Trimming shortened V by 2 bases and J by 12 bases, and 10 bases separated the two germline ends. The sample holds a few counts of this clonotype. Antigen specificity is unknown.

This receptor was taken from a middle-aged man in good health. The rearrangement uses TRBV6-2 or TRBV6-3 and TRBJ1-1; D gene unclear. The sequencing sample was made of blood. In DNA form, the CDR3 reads TGTGCCAGCAGTTACAGGGAATGGCCTTTCTTT. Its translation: CASSYREWPFF.